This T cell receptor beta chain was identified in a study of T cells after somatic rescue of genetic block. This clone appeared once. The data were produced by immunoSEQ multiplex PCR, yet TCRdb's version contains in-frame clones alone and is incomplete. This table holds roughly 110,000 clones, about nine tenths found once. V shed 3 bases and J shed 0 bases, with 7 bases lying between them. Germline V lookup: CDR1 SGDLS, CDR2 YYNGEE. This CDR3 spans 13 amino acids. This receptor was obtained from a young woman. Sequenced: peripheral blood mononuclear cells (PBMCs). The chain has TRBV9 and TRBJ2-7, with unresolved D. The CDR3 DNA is TGTGCCAGCAGCGCCGCGAGCTCCTACGAGCAGTACTTC. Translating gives CASSAASSYEQYF. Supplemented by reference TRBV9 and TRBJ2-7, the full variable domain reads DSGVTQTPKHLITATGQRVTLRCSPRSGDLSVYWYQQSLDQGLQFLIQYYNGEERAKGNILERFSAQQFPDLHSELNLSSLELGDSALYFCASSAASSYEQYFGPGTRLTVT.